This T cell receptor (beta chain) emerged from a study of cytomegalovirus exposure and HLA in healthy donors. Overall study findings and caveats: As a later analysis revealed, the rate of TCR association differed by HLA locus, with DRB1 most and HLA-C fewest.

Points on this clone: Its antigen remains unidentified.

Use of 60 Vbeta and 13 Jbeta primers characterized the PCR. Using immunoSEQ multiplex PCR, the repertoire was profiled, and TCRdb retains in-frame clones only, with some absent. This sample has about 170,000 clones; around 75% occur once, and the top ten carry less than 2.5%. The receptor comes from a male donor in good health and CMV-seronegative. The sequenced sample was PBMCs.

The CDR3 loop is CASRPQGTQPQHF. In DNA, the CDR3 is TGTGCCAGCAGACCCCAGGGGACACAGCCCCAGCATTTT. The gene calls are TRBV6-5 and TRBJ1-5; the D gene is possibly TRBD1 (6 bases). Trimming cost V 6 bases and J 7 bases, with 13 bases left between them. Germline V gene data show CDR1 as MNHEY and CDR2 as SVGAGI. This CDR3 is 13 amino acids long.